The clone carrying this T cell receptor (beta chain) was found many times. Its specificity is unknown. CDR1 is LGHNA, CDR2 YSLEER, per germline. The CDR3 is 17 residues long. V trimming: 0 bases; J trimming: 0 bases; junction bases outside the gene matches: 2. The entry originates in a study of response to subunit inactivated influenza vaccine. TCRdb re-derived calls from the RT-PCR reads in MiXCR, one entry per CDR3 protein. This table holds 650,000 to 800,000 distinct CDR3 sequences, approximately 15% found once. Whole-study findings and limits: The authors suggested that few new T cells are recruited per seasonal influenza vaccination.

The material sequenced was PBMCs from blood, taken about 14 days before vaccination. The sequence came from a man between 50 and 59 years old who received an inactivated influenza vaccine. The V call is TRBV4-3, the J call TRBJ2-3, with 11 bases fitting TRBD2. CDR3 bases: TGCGCCAGCAGCCAAGATTGGACTAGCGGGAGCACAGATACGCAGTATTTT. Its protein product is CASSQDWTSGSTDTQYF.